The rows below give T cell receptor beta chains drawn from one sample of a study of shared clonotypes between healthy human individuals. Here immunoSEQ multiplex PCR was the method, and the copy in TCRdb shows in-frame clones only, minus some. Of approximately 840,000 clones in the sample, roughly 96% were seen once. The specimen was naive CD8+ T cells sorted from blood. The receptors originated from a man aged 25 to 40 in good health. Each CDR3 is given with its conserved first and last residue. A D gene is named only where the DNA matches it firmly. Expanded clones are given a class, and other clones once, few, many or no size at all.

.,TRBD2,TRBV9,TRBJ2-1,CASSVTSGSYNEQFF,TGTGCCAGCAGCGTTACTAGCGGTTCCTACAATGAGCAGTTCTTC
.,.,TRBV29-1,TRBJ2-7,CSAKDRITYEQYF,TGCAGCGCCAAGGACCGAATAACCTACGAGCAGTACTTC
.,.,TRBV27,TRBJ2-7,CASSLLIDGPYEQYF,TGTGCCAGCAGTTTATTGATTGACGGACCCTACGAGCAGTACTTC
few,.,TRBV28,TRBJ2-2,CASSPLEGHRELFF,TGTGCCAGCAGTCCTCTTGAAGGGCATCGGGAGCTGTTTTTT
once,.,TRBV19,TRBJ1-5,CASSIVPGWQPQHF,TGTGCCAGTAGTATTGTCCCAGGATGGCAGCCCCAGCATTTT
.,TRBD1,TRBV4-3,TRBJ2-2,CASSQDLHRGTNTGELFF,TGCGCCAGCAGCCAAGATCTCCACAGGGGGACGAACACCGGGGAGCTGTTTTTT
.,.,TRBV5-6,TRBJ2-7,CASSLAGDSYEQYF,TGTGCCAGCAGCTTGGCCGGGGATTCCTACGAGCAGTACTTC
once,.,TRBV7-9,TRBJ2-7,CASSGSYEQYF,TGTGCCAGCAGCGGCAGCTACGAGCAGTACTTC
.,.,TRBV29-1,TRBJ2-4,CSVETPTGTHEENIQYF,TGCAGCGTTGAAACTCCTACCGGGACCCACGAGGAAAACATTCAGTACTTC
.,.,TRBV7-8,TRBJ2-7,CASSLGDIAVSYEQYF,TGTGCCAGCAGCTTAGGCGATATAGCGGTATCCTACGAGCAGTACTTC
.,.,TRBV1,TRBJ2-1,CTSSQEHNEQFF,TGCACCAGCAGCCAAGAACACAATGAGCAGTTCTTC
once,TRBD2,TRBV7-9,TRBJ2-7,CASSLALAGETYEQYF,TGTGCCAGCAGCTTAGCGCTCGCGGGAGAGACCTACGAGCAGTACTTC
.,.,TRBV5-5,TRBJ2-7,CASSLVTYEQYF,TGTGCCAGCAGCTTAGTCACCTACGAGCAGTACTTC
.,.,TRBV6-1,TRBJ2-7,CASSEAPRISYEQYF,TGTGCCAGCAGTGAAGCCCCCCGGATCTCCTACGAGCAGTACTTC
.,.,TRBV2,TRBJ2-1,CASRGEQFF,TGTGCCAGCAGGGGTGAGCAGTTCTTC
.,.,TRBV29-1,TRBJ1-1,CSVVKGTEAFF,TGCAGCGTTGTGAAGGGGACTGAAGCTTTCTTT
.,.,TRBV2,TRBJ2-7,CASKPFATEQYF,TGTGCCAGTAAGCCGTTCGCTACCGAGCAGTACTTC
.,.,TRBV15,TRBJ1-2,CATSRGRLGGNYGYTF,TGTGCCACCAGCAGAGGCCGCCTGGGGGGCAACTATGGCTACACCTTC
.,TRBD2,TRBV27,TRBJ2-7,CASSLTSGSLYEQYF,TGTGCCAGCAGTTTAACTAGCGGGAGCCTCTACGAGCAGTACTTC
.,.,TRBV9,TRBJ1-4,CASSKQGGTNEKLFF,TGTGCCAGCAGCAAACAGGGAGGGACTAATGAAAAACTGTTTTTT
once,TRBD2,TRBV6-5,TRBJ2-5,CASSYGTSVETQYF,TGTGCCAGCAGTTACGGGACTAGCGTAGAGACCCAGTACTTC
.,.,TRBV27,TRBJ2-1,CASSPVGLVYNEQFF,TGTGCCAGCAGTCCGGTGGGGTTGGTATACAATGAGCAGTTCTTC
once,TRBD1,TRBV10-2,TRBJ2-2,CASRTGERTGELFF,TGCGCCAGCAGGACAGGGGAGCGCACCGGGGAGCTGTTTTTT
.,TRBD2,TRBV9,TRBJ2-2,CASSPSGGGTGELFF,TGTGCCAGCAGCCCCAGCGGGGGTGGCACCGGGGAGCTGTTTTTT
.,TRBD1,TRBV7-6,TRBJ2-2,CASSFRQGGGELFF,TGTGCCAGCAGCTTCCGACAGGGCGGCGGGGAGCTGTTTTTT
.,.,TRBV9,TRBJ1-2,CASSTRRYGYTF,TGTGCCAGCAGCACGCGACGTTATGGCTACACCTTC
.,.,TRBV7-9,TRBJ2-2,CASSSRDRINTGELFF,TGTGCCAGCAGCTCCCGGGACCGAATAAACACCGGGGAGCTGTTTTTT
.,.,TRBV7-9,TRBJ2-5,CASSYRVQETQYF,TGTGCCAGCAGCTACAGGGTACAAGAGACCCAGTACTTC
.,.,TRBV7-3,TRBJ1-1,CASSLRGADTEAFF,TGTGCCAGCAGTCTCAGGGGCGCGGACACTGAAGCTTTCTTT
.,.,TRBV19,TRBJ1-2,CASSIAAAVGPYGYTF,TGTGCCAGTAGTATAGCCGCGGCGGTGGGCCCTTATGGCTACACCTTC
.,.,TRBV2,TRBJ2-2,CACGDGDAGELFF,TGTGCCTGCGGGGATGGGGACGCCGGGGAGCTGTTTTTT